These 18 T cell receptor beta chains share one sample of origin, sequenced in a study of vaccination and CD4 T cells after COVID-19. The assay that was used to sequence DNA from cultured CD4+ T cells was the Oncomine TCR Beta short-read assay. TCRdb re-analysed the PCR reads in MiXCR, keeping a single row per CDR3 protein. The sample records approximately 23,000 distinct CDR3 sequences, 35% to 40% being singletons. Their antigen targets remain unknown. The time point is: late sampling 161 to 241 days after vaccination in three convalescent patients. Treatment: roughly 10-day PBMC culture with coronavirus spike peptide pools or control peptides (ViraFEST assay). The input for sequencing was CD4+ T cells from blood, cultured in vitro, taken about 7 months after SARS-CoV-2 vaccination. The receptors originated from a human donor who had recovered from COVID-19.

The CDR3 sequence is CASSLDFSGEQYF. The CDR3 DNA sequence: TGTGCCAGCAGCTTAGACTTCTCGGGCGAGCAGTACTTC. V gene TRBV7-9 combines with J gene TRBJ2-7; no firm D call. Per the germline V gene, CDR1 is SEHNR and CDR2 is FQNEAQ (reference sequence). The CDR3 covers 13 residues. With 1 base removed from V and 6 bases from J, the gap between germline ends came to 10 bases.

This clonotype turned up a few times. The chain recombines TRBV27 with TRBJ2-5; D uncertain. Trimming removed 3 bases at V and 4 bases at J, with 12 bases between. The V gene's germline CDR1 is MNHEY and CDR2 SMNVEV (reference sequence). CDR3 length: 14 amino acids. The CDR3 DNA is TGTGCCAGCAGTTTTATTTCCGGGTCAGAGACCCAGTACTTC. It specifies CASSFISGSETQYF.

This clonotype occurred a few times. V usage is TRBV7-2 and J usage is TRBJ2-7, with D unclear. The CDR3 runs 11 residues. Trimming took 5 bases from V and 7 from J, leaving 9 bases between them. CDR1 is SGHTA, CDR2 FQGNSA, per germline. The chain's CDR3 is CASSEAGEQYF. The CDR3 DNA is TGTGCCAGCAGCGAAGCTGGGGAGCAGTACTTC.

The chain couples TRBV7-2 to TRBJ2-1, with 7 nucleotides matching TRBD2. Trimming took 5 bases from V and 10 from J; bases not matched to a gene: 8. The CDR3 covers 13 residues. CDR1 is SGHTA, CDR2 FQGNSA, per germline. This CDR3 is CASSPRSGREQFF. In nucleotides, the CDR3 is TGTGCCAGCAGCCCCCGGTCCGGGAGGGAGCAGTTCTTC.

This clonotype was counted between two and nine times. The chain links TRBV7-8 to TRBJ1-5; D remains unclear. CDR3 length equals 13 residues. CDR1 and CDR2 from the germline V gene are SGHVS and FQNEAQ. V was pared by 3 bases and J by 6 bases, with 9 bases between. The CDR3, as DNA: TGTGCCAGCAGCTTCCTCCCGACTCAGCCCCAGCATTTT. This encodes CASSFLPTQPQHF.

V and J are TRBV7-9 and TRBJ2-2; D is tentatively TRBD1 or TRBD2 (5 bases each). Trimming pared 7 bases from V and 5 bases from J, leaving 17 bases between. Germline CDR1 SEHNR, CDR2 FQNEAQ (reference sequence). The CDR3 sequence is 15 residues long. This chain's CDR3 is CASITGGLGTGELFF. The CDR3 DNA reads TGTGCCAGCATTACAGGAGGCCTCGGGACCGGGGAGCTGTTTTTT.

The J gene is TRBJ1-5, the V gene TRBV5-3, with D possibly being TRBD1 (6 bases). Being an ORF, TRBV5-3 has a function that is uncertain. The CDR3 runs to 17 residues. Deletions cut 4 bases from V and 1 base from J, with 18 bases between. CDR3 loop: CARSMGHNPSSNQPQHF. Here the CDR3 DNA reads TGTGCCAGAAGCATGGGACATAACCCTAGCAGCAATCAGCCCCAGCATTTT.

This clonotype was counted between two and nine times. The rearrangement uses TRBV6-5 and TRBJ2-1, with D uncertain. V was trimmed by 3 bases and J by 9 bases, leaving 6 bases between them. The V gene's germline CDR1 is MNHEY and CDR2 SVGAGI. This CDR3 has 11 amino acids. This CDR3 is CASSYRGEQFF. The CDR3 coding sequence is TGTGCCAGCAGTTATCGTGGTGAGCAGTTCTTC.

This clonotype was picked up a small number of times. This chain joins TRBV6-1 and TRBJ1-1, with no clear D. Germline V gives CDR1 MNHNS, CDR2 SASEGT. V was trimmed by 6 bases and J by 11 bases, leaving 19 bases between them. The CDR3 extends over 13 amino acids. The CDR3 nucleotides are TGTGCCAGCAGGCTTGACAACTACGGTGTGGCTTTCTTT. Translation: CASRLDNYGVAFF.

The table lists this clonotype with a few counts. The chain is built from TRBV24-1 and TRBJ2-3, with D unclear. In germline, CDR1 is KGHDR, CDR2 SFDVKD. The CDR3 contains 14 residues. V lost 6 bases and J lost 1, with 10 bases in between. CDR3 residues: CATSPEYGTDTQYF. The CDR3 DNA reads as TGTGCCACCAGTCCAGAGTACGGCACAGATACGCAGTATTTT.

This sequence joins TRBV6-2 or TRBV6-3 and TRBJ2-1; D perhaps matches TRBD2 (5 bases). Per germline, CDR1 MNHEY and CDR2 SVGEGT. CDR3 length equals 16 residues. V dropped 1 base and J dropped 1 base, with 11 bases sitting between them. The CDR3 sequence is CASSYFLTSSYNEQFF. CDR3 sequence (DNA): TGTGCCAGCAGTTACTTCCTTACTAGTTCCTACAATGAGCAGTTCTTC.

The chain is built from TRBV20-1 and TRBJ2-1; D is undetermined. The V and J ends lost 3 bases and 8 bases respectively, with 8 bases between them. CDR1 DFQATT and CDR2 SNEGSKA come from the germline V gene (reference sequence). This CDR3 has 11 amino acids. As DNA, the CDR3 is TGCAGTGCTAGTGTGTATGATGAGCAGTTCTTC. It yields the protein CSASVYDEQFF.

This clonotype was found a few times. The chain carries TRBV7-2 and TRBJ2-1; D perhaps matches TRBD2 (5 bases). CDR1 is SGHTA, CDR2 FQGNSA, per germline. The V gene lost 5 bases and the J gene lost 9 bases, with 20 bases spanning the gap. The CDR3 is 15 residues long. The CDR3 DNA follows: TGTGCCAGCAGCCTCGACCCGACGAGGGTTGGTGAGCAGTTCTTC. As protein: CASSLDPTRVGEQFF.

The table lists this clonotype with a few counts. The chain employs TRBV12-3 or TRBV12-4 and TRBJ1-2; D remains unclear. The CDR3 totals 12 residues. V lost 5 bases and J 1 base, leaving 5 bases between the germline ends. The CDR3 DNA follows: TGTGCCAGCAGTACAGATAACTATGGCTACACCTTC. Residues: CASSTDNYGYTF.

The V gene is TRBV7-8, the J gene TRBJ2-3, with 10 bases that match TRBD1. The CDR3 contains 19 residues. Germline V CDR1 and CDR2: SGHVS, FQNEAQ. The V and J ends lost 6 bases and 5 bases, in that order; junction bases with no gene match: 20. CDR3 region: CASSKWPRDRGTREDTQYF. In nucleotides, the CDR3 is TGTGCCAGCAGTAAATGGCCCCGGGACAGGGGAACGCGGGAAGATACGCAGTATTTT.

V usage is TRBV5-4 and J usage is TRBJ2-3; 9 bases agree with TRBD2. CDR1 and CDR2 (germline): SGHNT, YYREEE (reference sequence). This CDR3 has 16 residues. J was trimmed by 0 bases and V by 4 bases; bases with no gene match: 6. This chain's CDR3 is CASSPTSGPSTDTQYF. Written as DNA, the CDR3 is TGTGCCAGCAGCCCGACTAGCGGCCCTAGCACAGATACGCAGTATTTT.

This chain joins TRBV6-5 and TRBJ2-1; 11 nucleotides align to TRBD2. Germline V gene data show CDR1 as MNHEY and CDR2 as SVGAGI. CDR3 length equals 14 residues. V trimming: 4 bases; J trimming: 8 bases; junction bases outside the gene matches: 4. The CDR3 nucleotides are TGTGCCAGCAGTTTAGCGGGAGGGCACTATGAGCAGTTCTTC. This sequence encodes CASSLAGGHYEQFF.

Here the CDR3 DNA reads TGTGCCATCAGCCCCAACAATCAGCCCCAGCATTTT. This encodes CAISPNNQPQHF. The genes are TRBV10-3 and TRBJ1-5; D not resolved. CDR3 length: 12 amino acids. V shed 6 bases and J shed 3 bases, with 6 bases lying between them. From germline, CDR1 is ENHRY and CDR2 SYGVKD.